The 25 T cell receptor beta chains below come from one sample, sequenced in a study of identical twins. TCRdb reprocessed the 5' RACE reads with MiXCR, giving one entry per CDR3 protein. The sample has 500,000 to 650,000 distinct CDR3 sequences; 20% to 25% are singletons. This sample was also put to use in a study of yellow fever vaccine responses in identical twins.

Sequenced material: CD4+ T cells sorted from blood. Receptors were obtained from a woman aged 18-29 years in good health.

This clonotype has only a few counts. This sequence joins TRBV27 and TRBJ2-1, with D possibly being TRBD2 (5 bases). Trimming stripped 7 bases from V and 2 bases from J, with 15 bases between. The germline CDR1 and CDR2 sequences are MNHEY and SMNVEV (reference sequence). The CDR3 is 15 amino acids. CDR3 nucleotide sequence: TGTGCCAGCACCGAAAGGTTGGGAGCCTACAATGAGCAGTTCTTC. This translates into CASTERLGAYNEQFF.

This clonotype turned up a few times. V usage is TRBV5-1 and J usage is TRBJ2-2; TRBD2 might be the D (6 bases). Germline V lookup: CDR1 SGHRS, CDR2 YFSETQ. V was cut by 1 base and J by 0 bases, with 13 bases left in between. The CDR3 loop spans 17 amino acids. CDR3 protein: CASSLQAGSTNTGELFF. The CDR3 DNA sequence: TGCGCCAGCAGCTTGCAGGCGGGGAGTACGAACACCGGGGAGCTGTTTTTT.

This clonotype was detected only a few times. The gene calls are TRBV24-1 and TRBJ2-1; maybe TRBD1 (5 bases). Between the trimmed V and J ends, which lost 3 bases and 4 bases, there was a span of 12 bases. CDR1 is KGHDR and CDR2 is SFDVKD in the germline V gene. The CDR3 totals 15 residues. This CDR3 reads CATSDNRQGYNEQFF. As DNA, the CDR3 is TGTGCCACCAGTGATAATAGGCAGGGATACAATGAGCAGTTCTTC.

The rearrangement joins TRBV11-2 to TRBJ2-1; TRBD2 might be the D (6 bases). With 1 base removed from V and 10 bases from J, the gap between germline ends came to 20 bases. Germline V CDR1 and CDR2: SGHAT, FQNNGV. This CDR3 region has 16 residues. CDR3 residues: CASSLAVAAGVEEQFF. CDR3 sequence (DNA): TGTGCCAGCAGCTTAGCGGTAGCGGCCGGGGTGGAGGAGCAGTTCTTC. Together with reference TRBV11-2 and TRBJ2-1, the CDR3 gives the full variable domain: EAGVAQSPRYKIIEKRQSVAFWCNPISGHATLYWYQQILGQGPKLLIQFQNNGVVDDSQLPKDRFSAERLKGVDSTLKIQPAKLEDSAVYLCASSLAVAAGVEEQFFGPGTRLTVL.

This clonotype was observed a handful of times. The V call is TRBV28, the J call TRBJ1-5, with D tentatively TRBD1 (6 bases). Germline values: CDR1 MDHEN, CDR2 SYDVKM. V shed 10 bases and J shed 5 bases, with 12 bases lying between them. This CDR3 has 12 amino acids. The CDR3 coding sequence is TGTGCCACCCAGGGGAACTATCAGCCCCAGCATTTT. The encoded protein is CATQGNYQPQHF.

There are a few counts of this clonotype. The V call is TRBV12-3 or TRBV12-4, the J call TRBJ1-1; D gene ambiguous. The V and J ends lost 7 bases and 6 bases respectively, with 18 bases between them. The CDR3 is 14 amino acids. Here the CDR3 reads CASNLGTSGAEAFF. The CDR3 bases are TGTGCCAGCAACTTAGGCACCTCCGGGGCTGAAGCTTTCTTT.

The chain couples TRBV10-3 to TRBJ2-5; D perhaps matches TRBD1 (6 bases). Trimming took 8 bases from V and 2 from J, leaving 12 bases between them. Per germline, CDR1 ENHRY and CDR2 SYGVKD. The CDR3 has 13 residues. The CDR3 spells CAIGTGRQETQYF. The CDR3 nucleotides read TGTGCCATCGGAACAGGGAGACAAGAGACCCAGTACTTC.

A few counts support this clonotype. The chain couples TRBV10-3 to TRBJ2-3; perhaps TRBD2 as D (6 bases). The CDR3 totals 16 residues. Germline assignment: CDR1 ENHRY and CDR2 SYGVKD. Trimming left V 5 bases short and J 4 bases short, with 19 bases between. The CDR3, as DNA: TGTGCCATCAGTCCAAGGGCGCGGGAAGCCCCAGATACGCAGTATTTT. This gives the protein CAISPRAREAPDTQYF.

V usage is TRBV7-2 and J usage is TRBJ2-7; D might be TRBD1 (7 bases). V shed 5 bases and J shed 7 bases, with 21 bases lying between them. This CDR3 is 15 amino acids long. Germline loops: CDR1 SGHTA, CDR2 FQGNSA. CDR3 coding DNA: TGTGCCAGCAGCCGCGGTAGGACAGGACTACTAGAGCAGTACTTC. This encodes CASSRGRTGLLEQYF.

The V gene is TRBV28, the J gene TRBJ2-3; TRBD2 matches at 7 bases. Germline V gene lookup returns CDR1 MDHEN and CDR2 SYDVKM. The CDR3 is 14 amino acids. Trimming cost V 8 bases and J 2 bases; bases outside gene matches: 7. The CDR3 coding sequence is TGTGCCAGCCTGGGGCGGGGGACCACAGATACGCAGTATTTT. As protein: CASLGRGTTDTQYF.

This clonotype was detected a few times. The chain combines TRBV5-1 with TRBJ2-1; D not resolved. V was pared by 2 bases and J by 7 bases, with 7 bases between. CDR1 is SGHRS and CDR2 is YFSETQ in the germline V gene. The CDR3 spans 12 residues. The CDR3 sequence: CASSFGRNEQFF. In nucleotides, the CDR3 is TGCGCCAGCAGCTTTGGCAGGAATGAGCAGTTCTTC.

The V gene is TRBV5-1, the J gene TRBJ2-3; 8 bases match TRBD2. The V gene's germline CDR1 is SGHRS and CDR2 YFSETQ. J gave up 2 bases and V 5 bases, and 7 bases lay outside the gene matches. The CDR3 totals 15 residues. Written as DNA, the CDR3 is TGCGCCAGCAGGGATTTGCGGGGGGACACAGATACGCAGTATTTT. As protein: CASRDLRGDTDTQYF.

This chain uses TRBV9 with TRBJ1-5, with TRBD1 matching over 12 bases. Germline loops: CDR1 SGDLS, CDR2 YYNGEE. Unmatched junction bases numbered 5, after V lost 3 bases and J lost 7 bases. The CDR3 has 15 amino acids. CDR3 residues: CASSAGTGGVQPQHF. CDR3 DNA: TGTGCCAGCAGCGCTGGGACAGGGGGCGTCCAGCCCCAGCATTTT.

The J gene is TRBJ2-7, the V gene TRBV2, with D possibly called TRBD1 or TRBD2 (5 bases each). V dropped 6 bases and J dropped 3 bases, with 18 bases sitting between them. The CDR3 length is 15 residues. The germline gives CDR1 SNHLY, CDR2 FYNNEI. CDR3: CASSNSPGRGYEQYF. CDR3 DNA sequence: TGTGCCAGCAGCAATTCTCCAGGGAGAGGCTACGAGCAGTACTTC.

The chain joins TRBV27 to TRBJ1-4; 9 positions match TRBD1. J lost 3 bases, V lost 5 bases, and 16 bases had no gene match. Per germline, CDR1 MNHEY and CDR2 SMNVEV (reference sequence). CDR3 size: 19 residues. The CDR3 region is CASSQDVPGQGPANEKLFF. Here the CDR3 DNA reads TGTGCCAGCAGTCAAGACGTCCCGGGACAGGGTCCGGCTAATGAAAAACTGTTTTTT.

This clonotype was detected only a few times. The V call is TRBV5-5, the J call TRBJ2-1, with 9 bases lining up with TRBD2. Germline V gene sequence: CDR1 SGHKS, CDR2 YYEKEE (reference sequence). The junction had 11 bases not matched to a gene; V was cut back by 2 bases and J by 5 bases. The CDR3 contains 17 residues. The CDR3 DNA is TGTGCCAGCAGCTTAGCAGCGGGGGGATCCTTCAACAATGAGCAGTTCTTC. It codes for CASSLAAGGSFNNEQFF.

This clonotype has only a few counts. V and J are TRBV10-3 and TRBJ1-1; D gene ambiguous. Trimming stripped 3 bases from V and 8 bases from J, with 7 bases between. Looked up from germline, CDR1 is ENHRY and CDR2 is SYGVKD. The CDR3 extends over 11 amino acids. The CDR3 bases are TGTGCCATCAGTGATTCGCGAGAAGCTTTCTTT. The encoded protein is CAISDSREAFF.

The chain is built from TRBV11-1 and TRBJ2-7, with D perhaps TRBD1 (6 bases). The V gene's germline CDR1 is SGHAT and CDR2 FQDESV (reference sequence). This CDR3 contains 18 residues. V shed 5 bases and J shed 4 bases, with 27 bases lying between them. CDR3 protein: CASSPGVSGVSLFYEQYV. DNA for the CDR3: TGTGCCAGCAGCCCCGGTGTTTCAGGGGTCTCCCTGTTTTACGAGCAGTACGTC.

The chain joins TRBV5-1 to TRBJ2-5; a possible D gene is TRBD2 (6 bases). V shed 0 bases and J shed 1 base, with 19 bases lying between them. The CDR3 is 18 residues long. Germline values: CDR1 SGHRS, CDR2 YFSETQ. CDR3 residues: CASSLVGISLTSQETQYF. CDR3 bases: TGCGCCAGCAGCTTGGTGGGAATATCCCTGACTAGCCAAGAGACCCAGTACTTC.

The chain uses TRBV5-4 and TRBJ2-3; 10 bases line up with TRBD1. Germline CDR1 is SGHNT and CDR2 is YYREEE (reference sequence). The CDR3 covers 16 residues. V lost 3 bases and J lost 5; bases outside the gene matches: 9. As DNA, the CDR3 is TGTGCCAGCAGCTCCCGGGACAGGGGATTGAGAGATACGCAGTATTTT. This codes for CASSSRDRGLRDTQYF.

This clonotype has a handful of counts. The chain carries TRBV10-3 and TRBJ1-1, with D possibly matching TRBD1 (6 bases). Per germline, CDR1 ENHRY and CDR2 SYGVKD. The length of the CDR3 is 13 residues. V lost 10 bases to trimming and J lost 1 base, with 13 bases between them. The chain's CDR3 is CASKGVGNTEAFF. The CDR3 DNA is TGTGCCAGCAAGGGGGTCGGGAACACTGAAGCTTTCTTT.

CDR3 loop: CASSPGRTSGVGDTQYF. The CDR3 bases are TGCGCCAGCAGCCCGGGAAGGACTAGCGGAGTGGGAGATACGCAGTATTTT. This chain connects TRBV5-1 to TRBJ2-3; 10 bases align to TRBD2. CDR3 length: 17 amino acids. V dropped 4 bases and J dropped 5; count of bases not matched to a gene: 13. Germline-derived CDR1 and CDR2 are SGHRS and YFSETQ. Full variable domain (remainder filled in from reference TRBV5-1 and TRBJ2-3): KAGVTQTPRYLIKTRGQQVTLSCSPISGHRSVSWYQQTPGQGLQFLFEYFSETQRNKGNFPGRFSGRQFSNSRSEMNVSTLELGDSALYLCASSPGRTSGVGDTQYFGPGTRLTVL.

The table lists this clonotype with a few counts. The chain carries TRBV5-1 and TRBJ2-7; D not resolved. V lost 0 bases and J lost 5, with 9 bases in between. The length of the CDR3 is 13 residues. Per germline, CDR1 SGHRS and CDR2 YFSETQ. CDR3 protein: CASSLGAAHEQYF. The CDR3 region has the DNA TGCGCCAGCAGCTTGGGTGCAGCCCACGAGCAGTACTTC.

The CDR3 sequence: CSARDRRGVTGELFF. Written as DNA, the CDR3 is TGCAGTGCTAGAGACAGACGAGGGGTCACCGGGGAGCTGTTTTTT. The V gene is TRBV20-1, the J gene TRBJ2-2, with D tentatively TRBD1 or TRBD2 (5 bases each). From germline, CDR1 is DFQATT and CDR2 SNEGSKA (reference sequence). This CDR3 is 15 amino acids long. Trimming took 0 bases from V and 4 from J, leaving 12 bases between them.

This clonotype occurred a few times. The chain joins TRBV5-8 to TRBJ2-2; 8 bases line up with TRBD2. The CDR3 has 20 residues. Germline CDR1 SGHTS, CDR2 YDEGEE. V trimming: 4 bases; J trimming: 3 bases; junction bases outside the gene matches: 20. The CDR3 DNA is TGTGCCAGCAGCAACCCGAGGAGTTCGGGAGGGCCGTTGGACACCGGGGAGCTGTTTTTT. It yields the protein CASSNPRSSGGPLDTGELFF.